The 15 T cell receptor beta chains given below trace back to one sample, sequenced in a study of blood T cell repertoires in COVID-19. TCRdb's copy holds only in-frame clones and misses some; the assay was immunoSEQ multiplex PCR. This sample has about 94,000 clones; over 75% occur once, and the top ten carry roughly 7.1%. Sequenced sample: peripheral blood. These receptors all stem from a human donor with acute or convalescent COVID-19. The donor label of this sample is uncertain.

The chain links TRBV10-2 to TRBJ2-7; D uncertain. The CDR3 has 12 amino acids. Trimming shortened V by 3 bases and J by 2 bases, and 5 bases separated the two germline ends. Germline V CDR1 and CDR2: WSHSY, SAAADI. The CDR3 sequence: CASSEETYEQYF. The CDR3 coding sequence is TGCGCCAGCAGTGAAGAGACCTACGAGCAGTACTTC.

The CDR3 is CASTGGAYEQYF. CDR3 in DNA: TGTGCCAGCACCGGGGGGGCCTACGAGCAGTACTTC. V gene TRBV28 combines with J gene TRBJ2-7; 8 bases fit TRBD2. Germline V gene sequence: CDR1 MDHEN, CDR2 SYDVKM. V lost 7 bases, J lost 2 bases, and 1 base stayed unmatched. The CDR3 length is 12 residues.

The CDR3 DNA reads as TGTGCCACCAGTGATTTCGAAATGGCTGAGCAGTTCTTC. It codes for CATSDFEMAEQFF. This chain uses TRBV24-1 with TRBJ2-1; D is unclear. The V end lost 1 base, the J end lost 9 bases, and 9 bases lay between the germline ends. Germline CDR1 and CDR2: KGHDR and SFDVKD. CDR3 size: 13 residues.

The V gene is TRBV6-5, the J gene TRBJ2-5; 10 bases agree with TRBD2. V dropped 2 bases and J dropped 5; count of bases not matched to a gene: 5. Per germline, CDR1 MNHEY and CDR2 SVGAGI. This CDR3 region has 15 residues. The CDR3: CASSYGTSVGETQYF. CDR3 DNA sequence: TGTGCCAGCAGTTACGGGACTAGCGTCGGGGAGACCCAGTACTTC.

This rearrangement joins TRBV27 to TRBJ1-1; TRBD1 might be the D (6 bases). V dropped 3 bases and J dropped 2 bases, with 13 bases sitting between them. This CDR3 comprises 15 residues. The V gene's germline CDR1 is MNHEY and CDR2 SMNVEV (reference sequence). CDR3 nucleotide sequence: TGTGCCAGCAGTTTCACGACAGGAGTTAACACTGAAGCTTTCTTT. Translation: CASSFTTGVNTEAFF.

This chain uses TRBV7-6 with TRBJ2-7; possible D gene TRBD2, 6 bases. Germline-derived CDR1 and CDR2 are SGHVS and FNYEAQ. The CDR3 loop spans 15 amino acids. V shed 1 base and J shed 0 bases, with 10 bases lying between them. CDR3 DNA: TGTGCCAGCAGCTTAGTGGACGGGAGCTCCTACGAGCAGTACTTC. As protein: CASSLVDGSSYEQYF.

The chain couples TRBV7-9 to TRBJ2-7; 10 nucleotides match TRBD1. Germline loops: CDR1 SEHNR, CDR2 FQNEAQ (reference sequence). The CDR3 contains 16 residues. V was pared by 5 bases and J by 5 bases, with 12 bases of the junction left unmatched. CDR3 region: CASSVFPGQGFHEQYF. CDR3 nucleotide sequence: TGTGCCAGCAGCGTATTCCCGGGACAGGGGTTCCACGAGCAGTACTTC.

The chain carries TRBV27 and TRBJ2-5; 8 bases line up with TRBD1. The CDR3 totals 15 residues. The ends lost 1 base at V and 5 bases at J; junction bases unmatched: 6. Germline CDR1 MNHEY, CDR2 SMNVEV (reference sequence). The CDR3 DNA reads TGTGCCAGCAGTTTATACGGACAGGGCGGGGAGACCCAGTACTTC. It specifies CASSLYGQGGETQYF.

This sequence joins TRBV24-1 and TRBJ2-1, with TRBD2 as a possible D gene (5 bases). Germline CDR1 KGHDR, CDR2 SFDVKD. This CDR3 region has 14 residues. Trimming removed 0 bases at V and 7 bases at J, with 9 bases between. The CDR3 loop reads CATSDLQGGNEQFF. The CDR3 DNA is TGTGCCACCAGTGATTTGCAAGGAGGTAATGAGCAGTTCTTC.

A note on this clone: At one end the junction does not follow the germline gene, possibly because of a read error. J is TRBJ2-7 and V is TRBV5-1, with TRBD2 identical over 8 bases. Germline CDR1 SGHRS, CDR2 YFSETQ. This CDR3 has 14 amino acids. In DNA form, the CDR3 reads TGCGCCCGCAGCCCGGGGGGGGGTCCCTACGAGCAGTACTTC. Amino acids: CARSPGGGPYEQYF.

This sequence joins TRBV10-3 and TRBJ2-3, with 8 positions matching TRBD2. Per the germline V gene, CDR1 is ENHRY and CDR2 is SYGVKD. The CDR3 covers 14 residues. With V trimmed by 8 bases and J by 2 bases, 6 bases remained unmatched. The CDR3 region is CAIARSGDTDTQYF. The CDR3 DNA follows: TGTGCCATCGCACGTAGCGGGGACACAGATACGCAGTATTTT.

This sequence joins TRBV6-6 and TRBJ1-1; D might be TRBD1 (5 bases). CDR3 length equals 14 residues. Germline V CDR1 and CDR2: MNHNY, SVGAGI (reference sequence). V dropped 4 bases and J dropped 1 base, with 10 bases sitting between them. CDR3 sequence: CASSSTEQNTEAFF. The CDR3 DNA is TGTGCCAGCAGTTCGACAGAACAGAACACTGAAGCTTTCTTT.

This clone is a singleton in its sample. The chain couples TRBV5-8 to TRBJ2-7; a possible D gene is TRBD2 (5 bases). This CDR3 region has 14 residues. V lost 6 bases and J lost 0, with 13 bases in between. From germline, CDR1 is SGHTS and CDR2 YDEGEE. The chain's CDR3 is CASTQEVSSYEQYF. In DNA form, the CDR3 reads TGTGCCAGCACCCAGGAGGTGAGCTCCTACGAGCAGTACTTC. The whole variable domain, remainder taken from reference TRBV5-8 and TRBJ2-7, is EAGVTQSPTHLIKTRGQQATLRCSPISGHTSVYWYQQALGLGLQFLLWYDEGEERNRGNFPPRFSGRQFPNYSSELNVNALELEDSALYLCASTQEVSSYEQYFGPGTRLTVT.

The chain joins TRBV6-9 to TRBJ1-4; 8 bases agree with TRBD1. The trim removed 0 bases at V and 13 bases at J, leaving 7 bases unmatched. Germline V CDR1 and CDR2: MNHGY, SVAAGI. The CDR3 loop spans 14 amino acids. The CDR3 loop is CASSYSGQALGLFF. The CDR3 nucleotides are TGTGCCAGCAGTTATTCGGGACAGGCCTTAGGACTGTTTTTT.

This clone came up a few times. The chain is built from TRBV2 and TRBJ1-4; D may be TRBD1 (5 bases). Deletions cut 8 bases from V and 0 bases from J, with 7 bases between. The CDR3 runs 13 residues. The V gene's germline CDR1 is SNHLY and CDR2 FYNNEI. CDR3 DNA sequence: TGTGCCAGCGGGGGGACAACTAATGAAAAACTGTTTTTT. Protein: CASGGTTNEKLFF.